This TCR beta chain is from a study of T cell responses to AZD1222 COVID-19 vaccine. Sequencing was performed with immunoSEQ multiplex PCR; in TCRdb, only in-frame clones are kept and a portion is missing. The table lists tens of thousands of clones, over 75% of them singletons. The specimen was peripheral blood, collected 28 days after the second AZD1222 dose. This clonotype was obtained from an adult who received the AZD1222 COVID-19 vaccine.

The CDR3 DNA is TGTGCCAGCAGTTGGGGTAATTCACCCCTCCACTTT. Protein product: CASSWGNSPLHF. The V and J genes are TRBV6-6 and TRBJ1-6, with no clear D. Germline loops: CDR1 MNHNY, CDR2 SVGAGI (reference sequence). This CDR3 contains 12 residues. V gave up 4 bases and J gave up 6 bases, with 4 bases separating them.